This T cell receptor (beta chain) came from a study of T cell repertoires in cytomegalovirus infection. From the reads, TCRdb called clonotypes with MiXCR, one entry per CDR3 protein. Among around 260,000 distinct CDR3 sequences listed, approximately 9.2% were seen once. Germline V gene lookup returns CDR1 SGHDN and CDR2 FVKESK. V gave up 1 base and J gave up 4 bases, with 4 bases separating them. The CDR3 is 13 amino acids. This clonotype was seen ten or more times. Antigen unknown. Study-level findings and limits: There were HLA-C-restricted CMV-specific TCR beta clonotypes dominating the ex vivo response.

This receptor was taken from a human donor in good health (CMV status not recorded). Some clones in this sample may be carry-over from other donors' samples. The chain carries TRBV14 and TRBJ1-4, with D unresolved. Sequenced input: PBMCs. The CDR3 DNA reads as TGTGCCAGCAGCCAAGGGCTTAATGAAAAACTGTTTTTT. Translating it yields CASSQGLNEKLFF.